This is a list of T cell receptor beta chains from one sample in a study of cytomegalovirus exposure and HLA in healthy donors. TCRdb's table, derived via immunoSEQ multiplex PCR, lists solely in-frame clones and lacks some. The sample has around 180,000 clones, approximately 86% seen once; the top ten hold 1.5% to 2%. The sequenced sample was PBMCs. These receptors were collected from a woman between 18 and 29 years old in good health and CMV-seronegative. Each CDR3 is given with its conserved first and last residue.

V gene	J gene	CDR3 length	CDR3 protein
TRBV7-7	TRBJ2-7	16	CASSLGTSGSFDEQYF
TRBV1	TRBJ2-5	11	CTSSQGLAGDF
TRBV6-5	TRBJ1-4	14	CASRGPGLREKLFF
TRBV2	TRBJ2-7	12	CASSESDYEQYF
TRBV7-2	TRBJ2-1	17	CASSLWASGRVFDEQFF
TRBV9	TRBJ2-2	16	CASSLGGRLAAGELFF
TRBV7-9	TRBJ1-2	13	CASSLQDLYGYTF
TRBV4-1	TRBJ1-1	15	CASSQGGGLGTEAFF
TRBV14	TRBJ2-7	15	CASSRYVGGAYEQYF
TRBV9	TRBJ2-2	16	CASSLHSGGADGKLFF
TRBV28	TRBJ1-5	15	CASSGTPPIYQPQHF
TRBV2	TRBJ2-1	16	CASRRGLANGGNEQFF
TRBV7-9	TRBJ2-5	12	CSSGRGEETQYF
TRBV7-8	TRBJ1-5	16	CASSLYSGYSNQPQHF
TRBV30	TRBJ1-1	12	CAWSLTGTEAFF
TRBV7-9	TRBJ2-7	16	CASSLGSGLAGGEQYF
TRBV6-4	TRBJ2-2	15	CASRSGTGETGELFF
TRBV27	TRBJ1-2	12	CASGQGPYGYTF
TRBV11-3	TRBJ1-5	13	CASSLDSNQPQHF
TRBV5-3	TRBJ1-1	15	CARSRSTGKGTEAFF
TRBV19	TRBJ2-7	16	CASSYKTGVFSYEQYF
TRBV5-1	TRBJ1-1	14	CASSFGGSKGEAFF
TRBV7-9	TRBJ1-2	12	CASSSQGPGYTF
TRBV5-1	TRBJ1-3	16	CASSLEPQQGRNTIYF
TRBV27	TRBJ1-6	14	CASRVTGGTSPLHF
TRBV28	TRBJ1-6	14	CASRQGFLYSPLHF
TRBV28	TRBJ1-2	15	CASRPGGLSNYGYTF
TRBV10-3	TRBJ1-1	14	CAISALPGNTEAFF
TRBV7-8	TRBJ1-1	16	CASSLRRRVGNTEAFF
TRBV29-1	TRBJ2-5	13	CSVHGGEQETQYF
TRBV4-1	TRBJ1-6	19	CASSQEAPSQRGYNSPLHF
TRBV4-1	TRBJ2-1	15	CASSQAGGSYNEQFF
TRBV30	TRBJ1-2	14	CAWSVTRDTGVYTF
TRBV18	TRBJ2-7	14	CASSLKTGGYEQYF
TRBV7-9	TRBJ1-4	16	CASSPQGALTNEKLFF
TRBV5-8	TRBJ1-2	13	CASSLDTGYGYTF
TRBV30	TRBJ2-7	12	CASDRGGYEQYF
TRBV18	TRBJ1-1	15	CASSPQGQGGTEAFF
TRBV18	TRBJ2-6	13	CASSRTGANVLTF
TRBV18	TRBJ1-1	16	CASSPANRGKSTEAFF
TRBV6-6	TRBJ2-1	14	CAAAGGAIDNEQFF
TRBV28	TRBJ2-2	16	CASKGGSGSNTGELFF